This is a list of T cell receptor beta chains from one sample in a study of CD8+CD57+ T cells in acquired aplastic anemia. A single record per CDR3 protein comes from TCRdb applying MiXCR to the reads. The repertoire includes 95,000 to 150,000 distinct CDR3 sequences, about 50% of them detected once, and 25% to 35% sits in the top ten. Input material: sorted CD4+, CD8+, or CD8+CD57+ T cells (not recorded which) from PBMCs. Every receptor here comes from a human donor with aplastic anemia. CDR3s include the opening cysteine and the closing phenylalanine or tryptophan. The order of the fields is CDR3 DNA, CDR3 protein, D gene, clone size, V gene, J gene. A D gene is named only where the DNA matches it firmly. Clone size is shown for a subset of rows, as once, few, many or a class of expanded clone.

TGTGCCAGCAGCGTGACTAGCGGGGGTGGGGGGGAGCAGTTCTTC,CASSVTSGGGGEQFF,TRBD2,many,TRBV7-9,TRBJ2-1
TGCGCCAGCAGCTTGGAGGGCAGAACGAACCCGGATAATTCACCCCTCCACTTT,CASSLEGRTNPDNSPLHF,.,.,TRBV5-1,TRBJ1-6
TGCAGTGTCGAAGAGGTAGCGGGATGGGAGCAGTTCTTC,CSVEEVAGWEQFF,TRBD2,.,TRBV20-1,TRBJ2-1
TGTGCCAGCAGCTTGGCGGCAGCTGAGCAGTACTTC,CASSLAAAEQYF,.,few,TRBV5-6,TRBJ2-7
TGTGCCAGCACCAAAACCAGGGAATTCCACTCTGGGGCCAACGTCCTGACTTTC,CASTKTREFHSGANVLTF,.,.,TRBV6-1,TRBJ2-6
TGTGCCAGCAGGACAGGGATCTTAAGCTCCTACGAGCAGTACTTC,CASRTGILSSYEQYF,TRBD1,many,TRBV6-1,TRBJ2-7
TGCAGCGGTAGGACTAGCGGGAGACGAGATACGCAGTATTTT,CSGRTSGRRDTQYF,TRBD2,.,TRBV29-1,TRBJ2-3
TGTGCCACCAGTGAAACAGGAGGCGGGACCTACGAGCAGTACTTC,CATSETGGGTYEQYF,.,.,TRBV24-1,TRBJ2-7
TGTGCCTCTGCCGGGGGCGGCTCCTACAATGAGCAGTTCTTC,CASAGGGSYNEQFF,.,.,TRBV19,TRBJ2-1
TGTGCCAGCGCGTCACGGGAACTGCTTGGGGAGCAGTACTTC,CASASRELLGEQYF,.,.,TRBV28,TRBJ2-7
TGTGCCACCAGTGATTCCCTAGCGGGAGGTACCTACGAGCAGTACTTC,CATSDSLAGGTYEQYF,TRBD2,.,TRBV24-1,TRBJ2-7
TGTGCCACCAGCAGCGCCCTCGGACAGGTCTTTGGGACCCAGTACTTC,CATSSALGQVFGTQYF,TRBD1,.,TRBV15,TRBJ2-5
TGTGCCAGTATTTCCCGGACAGGTGGAAACACCATATATTTT,CASISRTGGNTIYF,TRBD1,.,TRBV19,TRBJ1-3
TGTGCCATCGGAGGACGGACAGGCAACTACAATGAGCAGTTCTTC,CAIGGRTGNYNEQFF,TRBD1,.,TRBV7-8,TRBJ2-1
TGTGCCAGCAGCTTAGCTCCCGGCTACACCTTC,CASSLAPGYTF,.,.,TRBV7-9,TRBJ1-2
TGCAGTGCTAGAGGGGCTAGCGGGAGCCAGACCCAGTACTTC,CSARGASGSQTQYF,TRBD2,.,TRBV20-1,TRBJ2-5
TGTGCCAGCAGCTTATTGCACAGGGAAGTTGTCACCGGGGAGCTGTTTTTT,CASSLLHREVVTGELFF,.,many,TRBV7-2,TRBJ2-2
TGCAGTGCTAGAGATTGGGACGGGCGACACCCGAACACTGAAGCTTCCTTT,CSARDWDGRHPNTEASF,.,.,TRBV20-1,TRBJ1-1
TGTGCCGTCCGGGGCGGGGAGACCCAGTACTTC,CAVRGGETQYF,.,.,TRBV7-9,TRBJ2-5
TGTGCCAGCAGGTCCTGGGACAGGGGAGACTACGAGCAGTACTTC,CASRSWDRGDYEQYF,TRBD1,.,TRBV12-3/TRBV12-4,TRBJ2-7
TGTGCCAGCAGGGTGGGACCCAGCCCCTACAATGAGCAGTTCTTC,CASRVGPSPYNEQFF,.,.,TRBV2,TRBJ2-1
TGTGCCGGCAGCGCTCAGACCGGGGGGCTGTTTTTT,CAGSAQTGGLFF,.,.,TRBV7-9,TRBJ2-2
TGTGCCAGCAGCTTAGTCCGAGCGGGAGAAGACACCGGGGAGCTGTTTTTT,CASSLVRAGEDTGELFF,TRBD2,.,TRBV7-3,TRBJ2-2
TGTGCCAGCAGCCAAGAGCAGGGGGACTCCTACGAGCAGTACTTC,CASSQEQGDSYEQYF,TRBD1,.,TRBV4-2,TRBJ2-7
TGTGCCATCAGTGAGTCGCCTATAGGGGATACGCAGTATTTT,CAISESPIGDTQYF,.,.,TRBV10-3,TRBJ2-3
TGTGCCAGCAGACGGACAGTCTCCTACGAGCAGTACTTC,CASRRTVSYEQYF,.,many,TRBV6-1,TRBJ2-7
TGCAGTGCTCCCTACAATGAGCAGTTCTTC,CSAPYNEQFF,.,few,TRBV20-1,TRBJ2-1
TGTGCCATCACTGAAGCGGGGTCCTACGAGCAGTACTTC,CAITEAGSYEQYF,TRBD2,few,TRBV6-1,TRBJ2-7
TGTGCCACCGTAGCGGGAGGGCCCTACAATGAGCAGTTCTTC,CATVAGGPYNEQFF,TRBD2,many,TRBV24-1,TRBJ2-1
TGTGCCAGCAGCTTAGGGGGCCGGGGGGGCCAACACAATGAGCAGTTCTTC,CASSLGGRGGQHNEQFF,TRBD2,.,TRBV13,TRBJ2-1
TGTGCCAGCAGCCCGACCGGGGGGATGAACACTGAAGCTTTCTTT,CASSPTGGMNTEAFF,.,.,TRBV7-3,TRBJ1-1
TGTGCCAGCAGTTTATCTGTCCCGGGTTGGGAGCAGTACTTC,CASSLSVPGWEQYF,.,many,TRBV27,TRBJ2-7
TGTGCCATTCAGGGCACTAGCGGGGGGTTCTACAATGAGCAGTTCTTC,CAIQGTSGGFYNEQFF,TRBD2,.,TRBV10-3,TRBJ2-1
TGTGCCAGCAGCTTTTTACAAGCTTTCTTT,CASSFLQAFF,.,few,TRBV7-2,TRBJ1-1
TGTGCCAGCAGCTACAACTTGGGCTACGAGCAGTACTTC,CASSYNLGYEQYF,.,.,TRBV7-9,TRBJ2-7
TGTGCCAGCAGCTTAATTACAGGTCCCACGCAGTATTTT,CASSLITGPTQYF,.,many,TRBV7-8,TRBJ2-3
TGTGCCAGCAGCTCGACTAGCGTCTACGAGCAGTACTTC,CASSSTSVYEQYF,TRBD2,.,TRBV7-9,TRBJ2-7